These 16 T cell receptor beta chains originate from one sample sequenced in a study of blood T cell repertoires in COVID-19. The protocol was immunoSEQ multiplex PCR, while the TCRdb copy is restricted to in-frame clones and leaves out a portion. This sample has 190,000 or so clones, with about nine tenths found just once. The source material was PBMCs or T cells enriched from blood (not recorded which). Receptor source: a young woman who had recovered from COVID-19.

DNA of the CDR3: TGTGCCAGCAGCCGATACCGGACGGGGACCTACGAGCAGTACTTC. This sequence encodes CASSRYRTGTYEQYF. The chain employs TRBV11-2 and TRBJ2-7, with D perhaps TRBD2 (5 bases). With 5 bases removed from V and 2 bases from J, the gap between germline ends came to 16 bases. Germline V gene data show CDR1 as SGHAT and CDR2 as FQNNGV. This CDR3 contains 15 residues.

The chain employs TRBV29-1 and TRBJ1-1, with D possibly matching TRBD1 (6 bases). The germline CDR1 and CDR2 sequences are SQVTM and ANQGSEA. The V and J ends lost 7 bases and 4 bases respectively, with 13 bases between them. The CDR3 spans 12 residues. As DNA, the CDR3 is TGCAGCGAACCAGGGGTTGGCACTGAAGCTTTCTTT. Translation gives CSEPGVGTEAFF.

V is TRBV12-3 or TRBV12-4 and J is TRBJ1-2; D might be TRBD1 (5 bases). The CDR3 length is 13 residues. V was trimmed by 6 bases and J by 7 bases, leaving 15 bases between them. In nucleotides, the CDR3 is TGTGCCAGCAGCTTCGGGGGGAGGGGTGGCTACACCTTC. Amino acid sequence: CASSFGGRGGYTF.

The rearrangement joins TRBV29-1 to TRBJ1-1, with D uncertain. Germline V lookup: CDR1 SQVTM, CDR2 ANQGSEA. This CDR3 comprises 13 residues. Trimming cost V 8 bases and J 1 base, with 14 bases left between them. This chain's CDR3 is CSSSARTNTEAFF. The CDR3 bases are TGCAGCTCAAGCGCCAGAACGAACACTGAAGCTTTCTTT.

The V call is TRBV12-5, the J call TRBJ1-5; weak D call: TRBD1 (6 bases). The CDR3 extends over 11 amino acids. The V and J ends lost 4 bases and 15 bases respectively, with 13 bases between them. The V gene's germline CDR1 is LGHNT and CDR2 FRNRAP. CDR3 bases: TGTGCTAGTGGTTCGACGGACAGTAGGCATTTT. Its protein is CASGSTDSRHF.

This chain links TRBV7-2 with TRBJ2-2; 16 positions agree with TRBD2. The CDR3 has 18 amino acids. The germline V gene has CDR1 SGHTA and CDR2 FQGNSA. V lost 5 bases and J lost 3; bases outside the gene matches: 6. The CDR3 sequence: CASSLGTSGRGYTGELFF. In DNA, the CDR3 is TGTGCCAGCAGCCTCGGGACTAGCGGGAGGGGCTACACCGGGGAGCTGTTTTTT.

V usage is TRBV7-2 and J usage is TRBJ2-4; D gene ambiguous. CDR1 is SGHTA and CDR2 is FQGNSA in the germline V gene. This CDR3 has 14 residues. The germline V and J ends were trimmed by 3 bases and 2 bases, with 8 bases remaining between them. The CDR3 bases are TGTGCCAGCAGCTTGGCTCAGACCAAAAACATTCAGTACTTC. It is translated as CASSLAQTKNIQYF.

This rearrangement joins TRBV3-1 (or the pseudogene TRBV3-2) to TRBJ2-1; D unresolved. Germline V CDR1 and CDR2: LGHDT, YNNKEL (reference sequence). V was clipped by 0 bases and J by 2 bases, with 5 bases between them. The CDR3 contains 14 residues. This CDR3 is CASSQDSTYNEQFF. CDR3 bases: TGTGCCAGCAGCCAAGATAGCACCTACAATGAGCAGTTCTTC.

This clone was picked up one time. This sequence joins TRBV30 and TRBJ1-2, with D possibly TRBD1 on 6 matching bases. Germline lookup yields CDR1 GTSNPN and CDR2 SVGIG (reference sequence). The CDR3 extends over 14 amino acids. V was cut by 2 bases and J by 1 base, with 11 bases left in between. CDR3 protein: CAWSRTDSNYGYTF. In DNA, the CDR3 is TGTGCCTGGAGTCGGACAGACAGTAACTATGGCTACACCTTC.

The chain recombines TRBV7-8 with TRBJ1-1; unclear D gene. CDR3 size: 16 residues. The V gene's germline CDR1 is SGHVS and CDR2 FQNEAQ. V dropped 0 bases and J dropped 1 base, with 12 bases sitting between them. The CDR3, as DNA: TGTGCCAGCAGCTTAGCTGGCAGGCCGGAGAACACTGAAGCTTTCTTT. Its translation: CASSLAGRPENTEAFF.

The DNA of the CDR3 is TGTGCCAGCAGCGTAGCCGCGGGAGTGGAGACCCAGTACTTC. As protein: CASSVAAGVETQYF. This rearrangement joins TRBV9 to TRBJ2-5; 7 nucleotides agree with TRBD2. V was clipped by 0 bases and J by 5 bases; unmatched bases: 4. CDR1 and CDR2 (germline): SGDLS, YYNGEE. The CDR3 consists of 14 residues.

This chain connects TRBV24-1 to TRBJ1-6, with TRBD1 as a possible D gene (5 bases). V dropped 0 bases and J dropped 9 bases, with 14 bases sitting between them. The V gene's germline CDR1 is KGHDR and CDR2 SFDVKD. The CDR3 loop spans 16 amino acids. CDR3: CATSDLLNQGGSPLHF. The DNA of the CDR3 is TGTGCCACCAGTGATTTGCTTAATCAGGGTGGTTCACCCCTCCACTTT.

V usage is TRBV5-1 and J usage is TRBJ1-4; tentatively, D is TRBD1 (6 bases). In germline, CDR1 is SGHRS, CDR2 YFSETQ. CDR3 length: 13 residues. Trimming shortened V by 7 bases and J by 8 bases, and 15 bases separated the two germline ends. Written as DNA, the CDR3 is TGCGCCAGCGCGACAGGATCGAGGGAAAAACTGTTTTTT. Encoded protein: CASATGSREKLFF.

The rearrangement links TRBV9 to TRBJ1-2, with D perhaps matching TRBD1 (6 bases). V shed 3 bases and J shed 6 bases, with 18 bases lying between them. Germline V gene sequence: CDR1 SGDLS, CDR2 YYNGEE. The CDR3 is 15 residues long. CDR3: CASSGSRARGDGYTF. The CDR3 DNA follows: TGTGCCAGCAGCGGGTCCCGTGCCAGGGGCGATGGCTACACCTTC.

The chain recombines TRBV29-1 with TRBJ2-3; D might be TRBD1 (6 bases). The germline V gene has CDR1 SQVTM and CDR2 ANQGSEA. Trimming took 8 bases from V and 3 from J, leaving 12 bases between them. CDR3 length: 12 amino acids. Here the CDR3 reads CSFVQGTDTQYF. CDR3 DNA sequence: TGCAGCTTCGTCCAGGGGACAGATACGCAGTATTTT.

This clone was seen a few times. The chain uses TRBV2 and TRBJ2-5; TRBD2 matches 13 bases. J lost 3 bases, V lost 3 bases, and 10 bases had no gene match. The CDR3 length is 18 residues. Germline assignment: CDR1 SNHLY and CDR2 FYNNEI. CDR3 amino acids: CASSDAHPGLAGKETQYF. CDR3 DNA sequence: TGTGCCAGCAGTGACGCCCACCCGGGACTAGCGGGGAAAGAGACCCAGTACTTC.